This TCR beta chain is from a study of shared clonotypes between healthy human individuals. Authors' processing steps: Filtering differed for immunoSEQ, which gave only junction sequences without quality scores. The table came from immunoSEQ multiplex PCR; TCRdb's copy has only in-frame clones and leaves some out. V, J and clone size reflect that table, while D and trimming were determined from the DNA. The sample consists of around 1.9 million clones, 85% to 95% of them appearing once. Notes on the study in general: Rarefaction analysis demonstrated incomplete sorted-subset sequencing notwithstanding large depth. Expectations were that clonotype sharing among donors would be affected by sequencing depth. Roughly 5% of naive CD4 clonotypes were common to a few donors.

Naivety among CD8 cells was defined by CD45RO negativity and positive CCR7 selection, thereby excluding terminally differentiated effector memory CD45RA+ cells. This clone appeared a single time. As yet, its antigen is unknown. Sequenced input: naive CD8+ T cells from PBMCs. The source is a man younger than 35 in good health. Some clones in this sample may be carry-over from other donors' samples.

CDR3 nucleotide sequence: TGTGCCAGCAGCCGCGGAGGGGGGGCGTTCACAGATACGCAGTATTTT. It encodes CASSRGGGAFTDTQYF. V usage is TRBV11-2 and J usage is TRBJ2-3, with D possibly being TRBD2 (7 bases). Germline V CDR1 and CDR2: SGHAT, FQNNGV. The CDR3 loop spans 16 amino acids. V was cut by 5 bases and J by 2 bases, with 17 bases left in between.